Given below is one T cell receptor (beta chain) in context. V lost 0 bases, J lost 6 bases, and 17 bases lay in between. This CDR3 has 16 amino acids. Germline-derived CDR1 and CDR2 are SGHAT and FQNNGV. TCR beta from blood CD8+ and CD4+ T cells was sequenced. Stable or active relapsing-remitting multiple sclerosis, untreated and meeting revised McDonald criteria, defined the controls. FACS enriched CD8+ TEMRA cells, while bulk CD8+ and CD4+ were negatively isolated. These data are taken from a study of CD8 T cells in Susac syndrome. Reverse transcription of roughly 0.5 to 1 ug RNA used random hexamers. By means of immunoSEQ multiplex PCR, TCR beta CDR3 spanning 54 Vbeta and 13 Jbeta underwent amplification. One entry per CDR3 protein, called by TCRdb with MiXCR from the immunoSEQ multiplex PCR reads. In the table there are under 550,000 distinct CDR3 sequences, approximately 85% of which are singletons.

Specimen: CD8+ T cells from PBMCs. The TCR originated in a human donor with multiple sclerosis. The chain links TRBV11-2 to TRBJ1-2; TRBD1 is a possible D gene (5 bases). In nucleotides, the CDR3 is TGTGCCAGCAGCTTAGAGGGACGGGAGTTTGGAAATGGCTACACCTTC. Its translation: CASSLEGREFGNGYTF. Together with reference TRBV11-2 and TRBJ1-2, the CDR3 gives the full variable domain: EAGVAQSPRYKIIEKRQSVAFWCNPISGHATLYWYQQILGQGPKLLIQFQNNGVVDDSQLPKDRFSAERLKGVDSTLKIQPAKLEDSAVYLCASSLEGREFGNGYTFGSGTRLTVV.